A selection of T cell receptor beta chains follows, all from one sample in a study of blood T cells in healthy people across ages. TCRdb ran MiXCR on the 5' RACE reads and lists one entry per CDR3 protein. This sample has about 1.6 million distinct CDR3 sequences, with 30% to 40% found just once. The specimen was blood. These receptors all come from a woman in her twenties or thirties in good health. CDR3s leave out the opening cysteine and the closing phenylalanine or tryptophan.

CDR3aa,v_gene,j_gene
ASSLDLQGYEQY,TRBV5-1,TRBJ2-7
ATSDLGLAGDEQY,TRBV24-1,TRBJ2-7
ASSHDSLSNQPQH,TRBV7-8,TRBJ1-5
ASSEGVRGNYGYT,TRBV2,TRBJ1-2
ASSSGQGTGNEQF,TRBV11-2,TRBJ2-1
ASSQDRGWPGTGELF,TRBV4-1,TRBJ2-2
ASSSGTDRVEAQY,TRBV7-9,TRBJ2-5
SARDRQGSTDTQY,TRBV20-1,TRBJ2-3
SAGRPAGLTDTQY,TRBV20-1,TRBJ2-3
SASGLSVNEKLF,TRBV20-1,TRBJ1-4
ASSDRNREGHTEAF,TRBV25-1,TRBJ1-1
ASSPLRVEYNEQF,TRBV18,TRBJ2-1
ASSVYSGGLKETQY,TRBV6-1,TRBJ2-5
ASSKTGETAQY,TRBV7-3,TRBJ2-3
ASSVERLADYGQY,TRBV2,TRBJ2-5
ASSLAWGGRRETQY,TRBV7-2,TRBJ2-5
ASSTDPPPETQY,TRBV9,-
ASKSRVAVAYEQY,TRBV2,TRBJ2-7
SASSRGGEAF,TRBV20-1,TRBJ1-1
ASSQDWRNTEAF,TRBV3-1,TRBJ1-1
ASSYGRLAGGTDTQY,TRBV6-2/TRBV6-3,TRBJ2-3
ASRAGTGSWNEQF,TRBV6-5,TRBJ2-1
ASSYSLGVSYEQY,TRBV6-6,TRBJ2-7
ASDPTDGYGYT,TRBV28,TRBJ1-2
ASSSVYEGLPQETQY,TRBV11-2,TRBJ2-5
SVWGGSRGQETQY,TRBV29-1,TRBJ2-5
AISESTGREFYEQY,TRBV10-3,TRBJ2-7
ASSLASGKGNYGYT,TRBV5-1,TRBJ1-2
SASTGRDEQF,TRBV20-1,TRBJ2-1
SVEEGGYEQY,TRBV29-1,TRBJ2-7
ASSQTGQGEAQY,TRBV4-1,TRBJ2-5
ASSTTPGSWETQY,TRBV9,TRBJ2-5
ASSYGTGPRGGAYEQY,TRBV5-1,-
ASSLSGGIRHEQY,TRBV5-6,-
ASSLTVGDGDTQY,TRBV7-3,TRBJ2-3
ASSQGQNLNEKLF,TRBV27,TRBJ1-4
ASQRGSEAF,TRBV4-1,TRBJ1-1
ASSSINSGQPQH,TRBV27,TRBJ1-5
ASSSSGDNEQF,TRBV5-1,TRBJ2-1
ARSLTGWGNQPQH,TRBV6-1,TRBJ1-5
ASTWTEPNYGYT,TRBV12-3/TRBV12-4,TRBJ1-2
SARESGKAYNEQF,TRBV20-1,TRBJ2-1
ASSFSLGAGGTEAF,TRBV5-1,TRBJ1-1
ASSLSRNYEQY,TRBV2,TRBJ2-7
ASRYTGGETQY,TRBV6-5,TRBJ2-5
ASSPPGVQGANIQY,TRBV18,TRBJ2-4
ASSARSSGVNVLT,TRBV7-3,TRBJ2-6
ASSARVGDEQF,TRBV11-2,TRBJ2-1
ASSAWSGSRYEQY,TRBV9,TRBJ2-7
ASRGDWGQGNNEQF,TRBV2,TRBJ2-1
ASSSDGGYGYT,TRBV7-9,TRBJ1-2
ASSSDYTNTGELF,TRBV11-2,TRBJ2-2
SAVSGDTDTQY,TRBV20-1,TRBJ2-3